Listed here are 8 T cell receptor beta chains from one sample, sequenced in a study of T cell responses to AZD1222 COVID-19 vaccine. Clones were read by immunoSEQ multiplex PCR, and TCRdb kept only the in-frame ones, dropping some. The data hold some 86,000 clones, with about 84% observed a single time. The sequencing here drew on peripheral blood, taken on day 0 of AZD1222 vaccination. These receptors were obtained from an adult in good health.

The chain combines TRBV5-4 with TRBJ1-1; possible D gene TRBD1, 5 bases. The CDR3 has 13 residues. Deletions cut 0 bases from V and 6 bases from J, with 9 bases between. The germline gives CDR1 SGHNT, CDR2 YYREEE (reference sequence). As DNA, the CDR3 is TGTGCCAGCAGCTTGGGGAGACAGCCTGAAGCTTTCTTT. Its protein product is CASSLGRQPEAFF.

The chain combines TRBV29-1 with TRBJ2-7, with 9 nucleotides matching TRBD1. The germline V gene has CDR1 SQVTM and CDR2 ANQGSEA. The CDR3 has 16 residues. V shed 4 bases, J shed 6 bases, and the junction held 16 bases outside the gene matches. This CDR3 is CSVGENPGTGSFEQYF. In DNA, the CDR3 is TGCAGCGTTGGTGAAAACCCCGGGACAGGGAGCTTCGAGCAGTACTTC.

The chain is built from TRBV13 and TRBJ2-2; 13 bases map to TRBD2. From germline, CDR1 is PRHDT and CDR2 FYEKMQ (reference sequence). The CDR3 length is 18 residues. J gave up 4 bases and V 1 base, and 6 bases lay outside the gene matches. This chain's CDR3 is CASSLDGLAGVLTGELFF. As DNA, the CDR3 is TGTGCCAGCAGCTTAGATGGACTAGCGGGGGTCCTCACCGGGGAGCTGTTTTTT.

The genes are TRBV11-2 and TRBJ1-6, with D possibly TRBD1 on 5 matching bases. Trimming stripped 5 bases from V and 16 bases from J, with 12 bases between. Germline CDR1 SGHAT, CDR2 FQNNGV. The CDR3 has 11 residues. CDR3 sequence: CASSGPGRLHF. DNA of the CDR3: TGTGCCAGCAGCGGGCCGGGACGGCTCCACTTT.

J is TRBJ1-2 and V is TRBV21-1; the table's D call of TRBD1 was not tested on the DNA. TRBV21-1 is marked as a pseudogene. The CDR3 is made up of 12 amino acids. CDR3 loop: CASSPRDYGYTF. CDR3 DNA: TGTGCCAGCAGCCCCAGGGACTATGGCTACACCTTC.

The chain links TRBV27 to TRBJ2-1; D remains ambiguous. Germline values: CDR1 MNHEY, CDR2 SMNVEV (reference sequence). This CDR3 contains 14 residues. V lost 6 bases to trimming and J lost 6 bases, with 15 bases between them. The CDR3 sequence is CASSGLQSGNEQFF. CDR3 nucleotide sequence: TGTGCCAGCAGCGGGCTACAATCCGGCAATGAGCAGTTCTTC.

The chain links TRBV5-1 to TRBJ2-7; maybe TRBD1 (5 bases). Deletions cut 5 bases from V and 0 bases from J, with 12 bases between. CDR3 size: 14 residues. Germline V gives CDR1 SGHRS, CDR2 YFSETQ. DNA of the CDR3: TGCGCCAGCAGTTTTGACAGCACCTCCTACGAGCAGTACTTC. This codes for CASSFDSTSYEQYF.

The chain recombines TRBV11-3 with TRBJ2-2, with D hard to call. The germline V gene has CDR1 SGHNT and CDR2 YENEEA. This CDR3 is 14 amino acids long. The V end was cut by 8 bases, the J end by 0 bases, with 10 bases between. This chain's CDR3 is CASAPTTNTGELFF. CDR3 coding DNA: TGTGCCAGCGCGCCGACCACGAACACCGGGGAGCTGTTTTTT.